A single sample is the source of the 26 T cell receptor beta chains below, sequenced in a study of blood T cell repertoires in COVID-19. Method: immunoSEQ multiplex PCR; TCRdb's copy keeps in-frame clones and lacks some. Of some 260,000 clones detected, about 90% appear once; the ten largest clones hold around 1.8%. Sequencing was done on a sample of PBMCs or T cells enriched from blood (not recorded which). These receptors were collected from a woman under 30 who had recovered from COVID-19.

This clone was observed a single time. The rearrangement uses TRBV11-2 and TRBJ1-4, with a weak D call TRBD1 (5 bases). The V gene lost 4 bases and the J gene lost 7 bases, with 16 bases spanning the gap. The V gene's germline CDR1 is SGHAT and CDR2 FQNNGV. CDR3 size: 15 residues. The CDR3 sequence: CASSWGTGRGEKLFF. The CDR3 region has the DNA TGTGCCAGCAGCTGGGGGACCGGGAGAGGTGAAAAACTGTTTTTT.

The V and J genes are TRBV5-5 and TRBJ2-7; TRBD1 agrees at 7 bases. The V gene end was trimmed by 2 bases and the J gene end by 3 bases; junction bases not matched to a gene: 8. The CDR3 runs 15 residues. CDR1 SGHKS and CDR2 YYEKEE come from the germline V gene (reference sequence). The CDR3 spells CASSLATGVIYEQYF. For the CDR3, the DNA is TGTGCCAGCAGCTTAGCTACAGGGGTCATCTACGAGCAGTACTTC.

The chain couples TRBV19 to TRBJ1-5, with a tentative D call TRBD1 (5 bases). Germline V gene sequence: CDR1 LNHDA, CDR2 SQIVND (reference sequence). Deletions cut 5 bases from V and 6 bases from J, with 11 bases between. This CDR3 is built from 13 residues. For the CDR3, the DNA is TGTGCCAGTAGTCGGGAGGGGACTCAGCCCCAGCATTTT. This gives the protein CASSREGTQPQHF.

The chain recombines TRBV28 with TRBJ1-6; TRBD1 matches 7 bases. The CDR3 consists of 16 residues. The germline V gene encodes CDR1 MDHEN and CDR2 SYDVKM. J gave up 6 bases and V 1 base, and 6 bases lay outside the gene matches. CDR3 sequence reads: CASSLSGTAVNSPLHF. The DNA for the CDR3 is TGTGCCAGCAGTTTATCAGGGACAGCAGTTAATTCACCCCTCCACTTT.

The sample holds a few counts of this clone. The rearrangement uses TRBV4-1 and TRBJ2-3; TRBD2 matches at 13 bases. Germline-derived CDR1 and CDR2 are MGHRA and YSYEKL. After removal of 1 base from V and 1 base from J, the junction contained 2 bases not matched to a gene. The CDR3 consists of 17 residues. The CDR3 coding sequence is TGCGCCAGCAGCCAAGTTGGACTAGCGGGGGGCACAGATACGCAGTATTTT. It translates to CASSQVGLAGGTDTQYF.

The V call is TRBV6-2 or TRBV6-3, the J call TRBJ1-1; D gene unclear. The CDR3 contains 14 residues. Trimming cost V 0 bases and J 4 bases, with 9 bases left between them. The germline V gene encodes CDR1 MNHEY and CDR2 SVGEGT. CDR3 sequence: CASSYSAEGTEAFF. CDR3 nucleotides: TGTGCCAGCAGTTACTCGGCGGAGGGCACTGAAGCTTTCTTT.

This clone was seen just once. The chain couples TRBV10-1 to TRBJ2-5, with 8 bases that match TRBD2. The V segment lost 3 bases and the J segment 5 bases; nucleotides outside the gene matches: 2. CDR3 length equals 13 residues. CDR1 and CDR2 (germline): WNHNN, SYGVQD (reference sequence). This chain's CDR3 is CASSDGRDETQYF. The CDR3 bases are TGCGCCAGCAGTGACGGGAGGGACGAGACCCAGTACTTC.

The genes are TRBV7-3 and TRBJ1-1; no firm D call. Germline V gene sequence: CDR1 SGHTA, CDR2 FQGTGA. Trimming stripped 8 bases from V and 11 bases from J, with 21 bases between. The CDR3 has 13 amino acids. The CDR3 sequence is CASSPAGKRFAFF. Written as DNA, the CDR3 is TGTGCCAGCTCCCCCGCGGGAAAGAGGTTCGCTTTCTTT.

The gene calls are TRBV7-8 and TRBJ1-1; tentatively, D is TRBD1 (5 bases). The V end was cut by 5 bases, the J end by 2 bases, with 12 bases between. This CDR3 is 14 amino acids long. Germline V gene lookup returns CDR1 SGHVS and CDR2 FQNEAQ. The CDR3 nucleotides read TGTGCCAGCAGCCCTCAGACAGTAAACACTGAAGCTTTCTTT. It codes for CASSPQTVNTEAFF. Filled out from reference TRBV7-8 and TRBJ1-1, the complete variable domain reads GAGVSQSPRYKVAKRGQDVALRCDPISGHVSLFWYQQALGQGPEFLTYFQNEAQLDKSGLPSDRFFAERPEGSVSTLKIQRTQQEDSAVYLCASSPQTVNTEAFFGQGTRLTVV.

This clone came up a few times. This rearrangement joins TRBV19 to TRBJ2-3, with a possible D match to TRBD2 (6 bases). V was clipped by 2 bases and J by 4 bases, with 10 bases between them. Germline CDR1 reads LNHDA; CDR2 reads SQIVND (reference sequence). The CDR3 loop spans 14 amino acids. CDR3 region: CASSITSSADTQYF. CDR3 coding DNA: TGTGCCAGTAGTATAACCTCTAGCGCAGATACGCAGTATTTT.

The J gene is TRBJ2-5, the V gene TRBV5-1; 7 bases match TRBD2. The germline gives CDR1 SGHRS, CDR2 YFSETQ. With V trimmed by 4 bases and J by 0 bases, 3 bases remained unmatched. This CDR3 comprises 14 residues. CDR3 nucleotide sequence: TGCGCCAGCAGCCACGGACTAGACCAAGAGACCCAGTACTTC. Residues: CASSHGLDQETQYF.

The chain recombines TRBV7-9 with TRBJ2-7; TRBD2 matches 8 bases. V lost 5 bases to trimming and J lost 5 bases; unmatched junction nucleotides: 5. Looked up from germline, CDR1 is SEHNR and CDR2 is FQNEAQ (reference sequence). The CDR3 has 13 amino acids. The CDR3 loop is CASSGAGDHEQYF. For the CDR3, the DNA is TGTGCCAGCAGCGGAGCGGGGGACCACGAGCAGTACTTC. The entire variable domain, with the rest obtained from reference TRBV7-9 and TRBJ2-7, is as follows: DTGVSQNPRHKITKRGQNVTFRCDPISEHNRLYWYRQTLGQGPEFLTYFQNEAQLEKSRLLSDRFSAERPKGSFSTLEIQRTEQGDSAMYLCASSGAGDHEQYFGPGTRLTVT.

The count of this clone is one. This sequence joins TRBV19 and TRBJ1-3; D not resolved. Between the trimmed V and J ends, which lost 6 bases and 2 bases, there was a span of 23 bases. The CDR3 covers 18 residues. Germline loops: CDR1 LNHDA, CDR2 SQIVND (reference sequence). The CDR3 region has the DNA TGTGCCAGTAGCGGCCTTAGGATTGGATTAGCGACTGGAAACACCATATATTTT. It is translated as CASSGLRIGLATGNTIYF.

The CDR3 reads CASSSGTGNTEAFF. DNA for the CDR3: TGTGCCAGCAGTTCTGGGACAGGGAACACTGAAGCTTTCTTT. The chain joins TRBV28 to TRBJ1-1; TRBD1 agrees at 8 bases. The CDR3 is 14 residues long. With V trimmed by 4 bases and J by 1 base, 2 bases remained unmatched. CDR1 is MDHEN and CDR2 is SYDVKM in the germline V gene.

The chain carries TRBV6-1 and TRBJ1-4, with no clear D. The germline V gene encodes CDR1 MNHNS and CDR2 SASEGT. V lost 4 bases, J lost 8 bases, and 23 bases lay in between. CDR3 size: 17 residues. This CDR3 is CASSGRIRTQPGEKLFF. The CDR3 DNA reads TGTGCCAGCAGTGGCCGCATACGGACGCAACCGGGGGAAAAACTGTTTTTT.

V usage is TRBV19 and J usage is TRBJ1-5; the match to TRBD1 covers 8 bases. Trimming at V came to 3 bases and at J to 1 base, leaving 2 bases not matched to a gene. The CDR3 loop spans 15 amino acids. Germline values: CDR1 LNHDA, CDR2 SQIVND (reference sequence). The CDR3 here is CASSISGGSNQPQHF. The CDR3, as DNA: TGTGCCAGTAGTATCTCAGGGGGCAGCAATCAGCCCCAGCATTTT.

V gene TRBV3-1 (or the pseudogene TRBV3-2) combines with J gene TRBJ1-2; D possibly corresponds to TRBD1 (5 bases). Germline CDR1 reads LGHDT; CDR2 reads YNNKEL (reference sequence). The CDR3 covers 16 residues. With 3 bases removed from V and 4 bases from J, the gap between germline ends came to 18 bases. The CDR3 sequence is CASSQDVIGTLYGYTF. The CDR3 DNA sequence: TGTGCCAGCAGCCAGGATGTTATCGGGACTCTCTATGGCTACACCTTC.

The chain couples TRBV6-5 to TRBJ2-7, with D perhaps matching TRBD1 (5 bases). Germline CDR1 MNHEY, CDR2 SVGAGI. This CDR3 has 11 amino acids. The V end was cut by 8 bases, the J end by 3 bases, with 8 bases between. Here the CDR3 reads CASYRGYEQYF. The CDR3 DNA follows: TGTGCCAGCTATAGGGGCTACGAGCAGTACTTC.

The rearrangement links TRBV27 to TRBJ1-6; D is unclear. Trimming removed 5 bases from V and 3 bases from J, with 11 bases in between. The CDR3 spans 15 residues. CDR1 is MNHEY and CDR2 is SMNVEV in the germline V gene (reference sequence). CDR3 amino acids: CASSVAGFYNSPLHF. CDR3 coding DNA: TGTGCCAGCAGTGTCGCAGGTTTCTATAATTCACCCCTCCACTTT.

This clone was observed a few times. The chain carries TRBV6-1 and TRBJ2-7, with TRBD2 matching over 9 bases. V lost 1 base, J lost 0 bases, and 4 bases stayed unmatched. This CDR3 has 16 residues. Germline V gives CDR1 MNHNS, CDR2 SASEGT. The CDR3 DNA sequence: TGTGCCAGCAGTGAAGAGGCGGGGGGGAGCTCCTACGAGCAGTACTTC. It codes for CASSEEAGGSSYEQYF.

This chain uses TRBV9 with TRBJ2-1; 7 bases line up with TRBD2. This CDR3 is 14 amino acids long. Germline V gene lookup returns CDR1 SGDLS and CDR2 YYNGEE. Unmatched junction bases numbered 5, after V lost 0 bases and J lost 8 bases. As DNA, the CDR3 is TGTGCCAGCAGCGTAGGCGGGAGTCGGGATGAGCAGTTCTTC. Its translation: CASSVGGSRDEQFF.

The chain joins TRBV5-1 to TRBJ1-3, with D possibly being TRBD1 (5 bases). CDR3 length: 14 residues. V was pared by 0 bases and J by 2 bases, with 6 bases between. Germline CDR1 SGHRS, CDR2 YFSETQ. CDR3 amino acids: CASSLEQAGNTIYF. CDR3 DNA sequence: TGCGCCAGCAGCTTGGAACAGGCTGGAAACACCATATATTTT.

The chain has TRBV10-3 and TRBJ2-3; no clear D gene. This CDR3 spans 12 amino acids. The germline gives CDR1 ENHRY, CDR2 SYGVKD. Trimming pared 4 bases from V and 2 bases from J, leaving 4 bases between. The CDR3 DNA reads as TGTGCCATCAGTGCTTTCACAGATACGCAGTATTTT. Translated, it gives CAISAFTDTQYF.

The chain recombines TRBV11-3 with TRBJ1-2; TRBD1 aligns across 7 bases. Germline trimming cut 3 bases from V and 5 bases from J; bases unmatched to any gene: 3. There are 13 residues in the CDR3. Germline V gene lookup returns CDR1 SGHNT and CDR2 YENEEA. The CDR3, as DNA: TGTGCCAGCAGCTTGGGACAGAAATATGGCTACACCTTC. As protein: CASSLGQKYGYTF.

The chain links TRBV2 to TRBJ1-2; 9 bases align to TRBD1. The germline gives CDR1 SNHLY, CDR2 FYNNEI. V lost 8 bases and J lost 5; bases outside the gene matches: 9. There are 14 residues in the CDR3. The DNA of the CDR3 is TGTGCCAGCCCCGCTCCGGGACAGGGTTATGGCTACACCTTC. This sequence encodes CASPAPGQGYGYTF.

The rearrangement joins TRBV11-2 to TRBJ1-1; 8 nucleotides line up with TRBD1. Germline-derived CDR1 and CDR2 are SGHAT and FQNNGV. V shed 2 bases, J shed 3 bases, and the junction held 8 bases outside the gene matches. This CDR3 has 16 amino acids. The CDR3 coding sequence is TGTGCCAGCAGCTTATCGGCCAGGGGGCCGTACACTGAAGCTTTCTTT. Translating it yields CASSLSARGPYTEAFF.